A selection of T cell receptor beta chains follows, all from one sample in a study of vaccination effects on CD4 cells after COVID-19. The method was immunoSEQ multiplex PCR; TCRdb's version includes in-frame clones alone and lacks a portion of them. The table lists about 63,000 clones, around three quarters of them singletons, with approximately 3.7% in the top ten. The antigens of these receptors remain unknown. The material was CD4+ T cells from PBMCs cultured with HCoV-OC43 spike peptides, obtained before COVID-19 vaccination. The receptors here all came from a human donor who received a COVID-19 vaccine. CDR3s include the opening cysteine and the closing phenylalanine or tryptophan. A D gene is named only where the DNA matches it firmly. Clone size, where shown, is once, few, many, or a class for clones that have expanded.

j_call,d_call,v_call,clone_size,cdr3_aa,cdr3_nt
TRBJ1-6,TRBD1,TRBV2,NA,CASSDQGASNSPLHF,TGTGCCAGCAGTGACCAGGGGGCGTCGAATTCACCCCTCCACTTT
TRBJ2-5,TRBD1,TRBV7-9,few,CASSLRFGQGAPQETQYF,TGTGCCAGCAGCCTAAGATTCGGACAGGGGGCCCCCCAAGAGACCCAGTACTTC
TRBJ2-5,NA,TRBV9,NA,CASSVGSGVDIETQYF,TGTGCCAGCAGCGTAGGATCGGGGGTTGATATTGAGACCCAGTACTTC
TRBJ2-5,TRBD2,TRBV6-2/TRBV6-3,NA,CASSRATGGKETQYF,TGTGCCAGCAGTCGGGCGACGGGGGGAAAAGAGACCCAGTACTTC
TRBJ2-1,NA,TRBV7-2,NA,CASSLYQGTYNEQFF,TGTGCCAGCAGCTTATACCAGGGGACGTACAATGAGCAGTTCTTC
TRBJ1-3,NA,TRBV19,NA,CASAERSGISGNTIYF,TGTGCCAGTGCCGAAAGAAGTGGAATCTCTGGAAACACCATATATTTT
TRBJ1-5,NA,TRBV28,once,CASSGSYSTGNQPQHF,TGTGCCAGCAGCGGTAGTTATAGTACAGGGAATCAGCCCCAGCATTTT
TRBJ2-5,NA,TRBV7-2,NA,CASSLGRLQETQYF,TGTGCCAGCAGCTTAGGACGGCTCCAGGAGACCCAGTACTTC
TRBJ1-1,NA,TRBV7-3,few,CASSPSGRRDTEAFF,TGTGCCAGCAGCCCCTCGGGCAGGCGAGACACTGAAGCTTTCTTT
TRBJ2-5,NA,TRBV10-2,NA,CASRKEETQYF,TGCGCCAGCAGGAAAGAAGAGACCCAGTACTTC
TRBJ1-5,NA,TRBV24-1,NA,CATSDTGSGNQPQHF,TGTGCCACCAGTGATACGGGATCGGGGAATCAGCCCCAGCATTTT
TRBJ2-3,NA,TRBV3-1/TRBV3-2,NA,CASSNIDTQYF,TGTGCCAGCAGTAACATAGATACGCAGTATTTT
TRBJ2-5,TRBD1,TRBV29-1,NA,CSVQGVGGTETQYF,TGCAGCGTCCAGGGGGTAGGGGGAACGGAGACCCAGTACTTC
TRBJ2-1,NA,TRBV4-1,NA,CASSQAAGQTYNEQFF,TGCGCCAGCAGCCAAGCCGCGGGACAGACCTACAATGAGCAGTTCTTC
TRBJ1-1,NA,TRBV5-1,few,CASSFGRTNTEAFF,TGCGCCAGCAGCTTTGGACGGACCAACACTGAAGCTTTCTTT
TRBJ2-4,NA,TRBV6-2/TRBV6-3,NA,CASSPTGTKNIQYF,TGTGCCAGCAGCCCGACAGGAACCAAAAACATTCAGTACTTC
TRBJ1-2,NA,TRBV30,few,CAWRDNINYGYTF,TGTGCCTGGCGGGACAATATTAACTATGGCTACACCTTC
TRBJ2-2,TRBD2,TRBV5-1,NA,CASSPEASGRGGELFF,TGCGCCAGCAGCCCGGAGGCTAGCGGCCGTGGCGGGGAGCTGTTTTTT
TRBJ1-6,NA,TRBV24-1,few,CATRRDQNSPLHF,TGTGCCACCAGGAGGGATCAAAATTCACCCCTCCACTTT
TRBJ1-5,NA,TRBV28,NA,CASSPVGVQQPQHF,TGTGCCAGCAGCCCTGTAGGGGTCCAACAGCCCCAGCATTTT
TRBJ1-1,NA,TRBV5-1,NA,CASSTQGSEAFF,TGCGCCAGCAGCACTCAGGGTTCAGAAGCTTTCTTT
TRBJ2-3,NA,TRBV5-1,once,CASSTIYNTDTQYF,TGCGCCAGCAGCACCATTTACAACACAGATACGCAGTATTTT
TRBJ2-5,NA,TRBV2,NA,CASSENLLYQETQYF,TGTGCCAGCAGTGAAAACTTACTGTACCAAGAGACCCAGTACTTC
TRBJ2-1,TRBD1,TRBV24-1,once,CATSDVTGNGDEQFF,TGTGCCACCAGTGATGTGACAGGGAACGGCGATGAGCAGTTCTTC
TRBJ1-1,NA,TRBV19,NA,CASSIQGGTTEAFF,TGTGCCAGTAGTATTCAAGGCGGCACCACTGAAGCTTTCTTT
TRBJ2-6,NA,TRBV18,NA,CASSPYSGANVLTF,TGTGCCAGCTCACCCTACTCTGGGGCCAACGTCCTGACTTTC